These 30 T cell receptor beta chains share one sample of origin, sequenced in a study of cytomegalovirus exposure and HLA in healthy donors. It was with 60 Vbeta and 13 Jbeta primers that the PCR ran. The assay was immunoSEQ multiplex PCR, and TCRdb's table has in-frame clones only and misses some. The sample has some 180,000 clones; nearly 80% are singletons. Sequences were obtained from PBMCs. The receptors were gathered from a female donor in good health and CMV-seronegative.

The V call is TRBV7-2, the J call TRBJ2-7; TRBD1 matches at 9 bases. V shed 5 bases, J shed 2 bases, and the junction held 4 bases outside the gene matches. In germline, CDR1 is SGHTA, CDR2 FQGNSA. This CDR3 is 14 amino acids long. The CDR3 DNA is TGTGCCAGCAGCGACCGACAGGGGGCCTACGAGCAGTACTTC. Its protein product is CASSDRQGAYEQYF.

This chain connects TRBV7-2 to TRBJ2-7; TRBD2 matches 7 bases. The germline V gene encodes CDR1 SGHTA and CDR2 FQGNSA. The CDR3 contains 13 residues. V dropped 0 bases and J dropped 6; count of bases not matched to a gene: 2. The CDR3 DNA reads TGTGCCAGCAGCTTAGCAGGGAGGGTCGAGCAGTACTTC. Its protein product is CASSLAGRVEQYF.

The V call is TRBV19, the J call TRBJ2-5, with TRBD1 identical over 9 bases. Germline CDR1 LNHDA, CDR2 SQIVND (reference sequence). V was pared by 6 bases and J by 5 bases, with 10 bases of the junction left unmatched. The CDR3 contains 15 residues. The CDR3 loop is CASRQDRGGWETQYF. Here the CDR3 DNA reads TGTGCCAGTAGACAGGACAGGGGCGGATGGGAGACCCAGTACTTC.

This clone was observed a single time. This sequence joins TRBV27 and TRBJ2-5, with 10 bases matching TRBD1. Germline CDR1 reads MNHEY; CDR2 reads SMNVEV (reference sequence). This CDR3 contains 16 residues. J lost 7 bases, V lost 5 bases, and 13 bases had no gene match. CDR3 region: CASSPGGQGTWVTQYF. In DNA, the CDR3 is TGTGCCAGCAGTCCGGGGGGACAGGGGACTTGGGTGACCCAGTACTTC.

The gene calls are TRBV5-1 and TRBJ1-2; no firm D call. V was cut by 1 base and J by 5 bases, with 12 bases left in between. CDR1 and CDR2 from the germline V gene are SGHRS and YFSETQ. The CDR3 runs to 14 residues. The CDR3 spells CASSLRDNLYGYTF. The CDR3 nucleotides are TGCGCCAGCAGCTTGCGTGACAACCTTTATGGCTACACCTTC.

The chain combines TRBV5-1 with TRBJ1-4; a weak D match, TRBD1 (6 bases). Per the germline V gene, CDR1 is SGHRS and CDR2 is YFSETQ. The CDR3 totals 15 residues. Trimming left V 4 bases short and J 3 bases short, with 13 bases between. Here the CDR3 reads CASSVNRASNEKLFF. The CDR3 DNA reads as TGCGCCAGCAGCGTAAACAGGGCCTCTAATGAAAAACTGTTTTTT.

The chain is built from TRBV7-2 and TRBJ2-5; TRBD2 matches 13 bases. The germline CDR1 and CDR2 sequences are SGHTA and FQGNSA. The junction had 4 bases not matched to a gene; V was cut back by 2 bases and J by 4 bases. This CDR3 has 16 residues. The CDR3 nucleotides read TGTGCCAGCAGCTTAAGGACTAGCGGGAGAGGAGAGACCCAGTACTTC. This sequence encodes CASSLRTSGRGETQYF. The full variable domain, rest sourced from reference TRBV7-2 and TRBJ2-5, is GAGVSQSPSNKVTEKGKDVELRCDPISGHTALYWYRQSLGQGLEFLIYFQGNSAPDKSGLPSDRFSAERTGGSVSTLTIQRTQQEDSAVYLCASSLRTSGRGETQYFGPGTRLLVL.

The rearrangement links TRBV5-4 to TRBJ2-2; D might be TRBD2 (6 bases). The germline gives CDR1 SGHNT, CDR2 YYREEE (reference sequence). V lost 1 base to trimming and J lost 3 bases, with 7 bases between them. The CDR3 spans 14 residues. CDR3 protein: CASSLTGDTGELFF. The CDR3 coding sequence is TGTGCCAGCAGCTTGACGGGGGACACCGGGGAGCTGTTTTTT.

The CDR3 reads CASSGGGGGASAAEQFF. In DNA form, the CDR3 reads TGCGCCAGCAGCGGGGGTGGCGGGGGGGCTTCGGCCGCTGAGCAGTTCTTC. This chain uses TRBV5-1 with TRBJ2-1; 9 nucleotides align to TRBD2. The germline gives CDR1 SGHRS, CDR2 YFSETQ. Losses at the gene ends were 4 bases for V and 9 bases for J; bases not matched to a gene: 17. The CDR3 is 17 amino acids.

The V call is TRBV7-9, the J call TRBJ1-1; D might be TRBD1 (5 bases). The length of the CDR3 is 15 residues. The V end was cut by 4 bases, the J end by 4 bases, with 16 bases between. Germline CDR1 reads SEHNR; CDR2 reads FQNEAQ (reference sequence). This CDR3 reads CASSYPGGGLTEAFF. The CDR3 region has the DNA TGTGCCAGCAGCTACCCCGGGGGGGGTCTCACTGAAGCTTTCTTT.

The gene calls are TRBV6-9 and TRBJ1-4, with D possibly being TRBD1 (5 bases). The germline V gene encodes CDR1 MNHGY and CDR2 SVAAGI. With 2 bases removed from V and 2 bases from J, the gap between germline ends came to 12 bases. This CDR3 region has 16 residues. The CDR3 DNA sequence: TGTGCCAGCAGTTATATCGGGGGGACCACTAATGAAAAACTGTTTTTT. Amino acids: CASSYIGGTTNEKLFF.

The rearrangement joins TRBV9 to TRBJ2-1, with 8 bases matching TRBD2. Germline V gene lookup returns CDR1 SGDLS and CDR2 YYNGEE. The CDR3 is made up of 17 amino acids. The V segment lost 0 bases and the J segment 7 bases; nucleotides outside the gene matches: 12. This CDR3 is CASSVGTSGFRGNEQFF. Here the CDR3 DNA reads TGTGCCAGCAGCGTAGGAACTAGCGGTTTTCGAGGGAATGAGCAGTTCTTC.

The chain employs TRBV5-1 and TRBJ2-1; 9 nucleotides align to TRBD2. Germline trimming cut 7 bases from V and 6 bases from J; bases unmatched to any gene: 8. This CDR3 contains 14 residues. Germline V lookup: CDR1 SGHRS, CDR2 YFSETQ. CDR3: CASAGGPNFNEQFF. CDR3 bases: TGCGCCAGCGCGGGGGGGCCGAACTTCAATGAGCAGTTCTTC.

The chain employs TRBV29-1 and TRBJ2-3; no reliable D call. Germline CDR1 and CDR2: SQVTM and ANQGSEA. The CDR3 has 12 residues. Trimming took off 3 bases at V and 1 base at J, with 5 bases between the two ends. The CDR3 bases are TGCAGCGTTGATCAGGGCACAGATACGCAGTATTTT. This gives the protein CSVDQGTDTQYF.

The J gene is TRBJ1-2, the V gene TRBV9, with 9 bases identical to TRBD1. This CDR3 is built from 17 residues. Germline values: CDR1 SGDLS, CDR2 YYNGEE. Losses at the gene ends were 3 bases for V and 0 bases for J; bases not matched to a gene: 9. This CDR3 reads CASSALGQGPSNYGYTF. The CDR3 DNA reads TGTGCCAGCAGCGCCTTGGGACAGGGACCCTCTAACTATGGCTACACCTTC.

This clone has a handful of counts. This CDR3 is also generated by other DNA sequences in the sample. The chain recombines TRBV5-1 with TRBJ2-1; 11 nucleotides agree with TRBD2. This CDR3 has 15 residues. J was trimmed by 6 bases and V by 5 bases; bases with no gene match: 7. Germline V lookup: CDR1 SGHRS, CDR2 YFSETQ. This chain's CDR3 is CASSFTGTSGNEQFF. CDR3 DNA: TGCGCCAGCAGTTTCACCGGGACTAGCGGCAATGAGCAGTTCTTC.

The genes are TRBV27 and TRBJ1-6; tentatively, D is TRBD1 (6 bases). Looked up from germline, CDR1 is MNHEY and CDR2 is SMNVEV (reference sequence). V dropped 4 bases and J dropped 9 bases, with 10 bases sitting between them. The CDR3 spans 13 residues. CDR3 amino acids: CASSWRGGSPLHF. CDR3 coding DNA: TGTGCCAGCAGTTGGAGGGGGGGTTCACCCCTCCACTTT.

V usage is TRBV2 and J usage is TRBJ2-2; 8 nucleotides agree with TRBD1. CDR3 length: 14 amino acids. Germline assignment: CDR1 SNHLY and CDR2 FYNNEI. Germline trimming cut 6 bases from V and 6 bases from J; bases unmatched to any gene: 6. CDR3 coding DNA: TGTGCCAGCAGAGTGGACAGGGTTGCCGGGGAGCTGTTTTTT. This translates into CASRVDRVAGELFF.

The chain combines TRBV30 with TRBJ1-1, with D uncertain. CDR3 length equals 14 residues. Germline lookup yields CDR1 GTSNPN and CDR2 SVGIG (reference sequence). V shed 5 bases and J shed 4 bases, with 17 bases lying between them. CDR3 bases: TGTGCCTGGGACCGCTGGGAGTACGGCACTGAAGCTTTCTTT. Protein sequence: CAWDRWEYGTEAFF.

The gene calls are TRBV9 and TRBJ2-3, with a tentative D call TRBD2 (5 bases). V gave up 0 bases and J gave up 1 base, with 6 bases separating them. The germline gives CDR1 SGDLS, CDR2 YYNGEE. CDR3 length: 14 amino acids. This CDR3 reads CASSVGSGTDTQYF. The CDR3 DNA reads as TGTGCCAGCAGCGTAGGTAGCGGCACAGATACGCAGTATTTT.

This clone was seen a single time. The chain joins TRBV7-6 to TRBJ1-2; 7 bases fit TRBD1. Per the germline V gene, CDR1 is SGHVS and CDR2 is FNYEAQ. The CDR3 is 16 amino acids. V trimming: 5 bases; J trimming: 3 bases; junction bases outside the gene matches: 12. The CDR3 here is CASSHPPGGQHYGYTF. In nucleotides, the CDR3 is TGTGCCAGCAGCCACCCACCCGGGGGACAGCACTATGGCTACACCTTC.

The gene calls are TRBV4-1 and TRBJ1-5; D possibly corresponds to TRBD1 (6 bases). This CDR3 spans 14 amino acids. Germline assignment: CDR1 MGHRA and CDR2 YSYEKL. With 1 base removed from V and 6 bases from J, the gap between germline ends came to 10 bases. In DNA, the CDR3 is TGCGCCAGCAGCCAAGGAGAAGGGGGTCAGCCCCAGCATTTT. Translation: CASSQGEGGQPQHF.

The chain recombines TRBV7-9 with TRBJ1-4, with 7 bases aligning to TRBD1. The CDR3 is 15 amino acids. The germline V gene has CDR1 SEHNR and CDR2 FQNEAQ (reference sequence). Trimming removed 4 bases from V and 2 bases from J; junction bases left unmatched: 4. CDR3 bases: TGTGCCAGCAGCTGGACAGGAGAGACTAATGAAAAACTGTTTTTT. Translation gives CASSWTGETNEKLFF. The full variable domain, rest sourced from reference TRBV7-9 and TRBJ1-4, is DTGVSQNPRHKITKRGQNVTFRCDPISEHNRLYWYRQTLGQGPEFLTYFQNEAQLEKSRLLSDRFSAERPKGSFSTLEIQRTEQGDSAMYLCASSWTGETNEKLFFGSGTQLSVL.

The gene calls are TRBV7-9 and TRBJ1-1; D not certain. Germline CDR1 reads SEHNR; CDR2 reads FQNEAQ (reference sequence). The CDR3 is made up of 14 amino acids. The ends were cut back, 7 bases at V and 1 base at J, with 13 bases in the middle. This CDR3 is CASNLGGSNTEAFF. Written as DNA, the CDR3 is TGTGCCAGCAACCTAGGAGGGTCGAACACTGAAGCTTTCTTT.

This clone was counted once. This sequence joins TRBV28 and TRBJ1-5, with 7 bases matching TRBD1. Looked up from germline, CDR1 is MDHEN and CDR2 is SYDVKM. Trimming at V came to 4 bases and at J to 0 bases, leaving 9 bases not matched to a gene. This CDR3 comprises 17 residues. The CDR3 DNA sequence: TGTGCCAGCAGTTCGACAGGGTGGAGCAATAGCAATCAGCCCCAGCATTTT. Residues: CASSSTGWSNSNQPQHF. Filled out from reference TRBV28 and TRBJ1-5, the complete variable domain reads DVKVTQSSRYLVKRTGEKVFLECVQDMDHENMFWYRQDPGLGLRLIYFSYDVKMKEKGDIPEGYSVSREKKERFSLILESASTNQTSMYLCASSSTGWSNSNQPQHFGDGTRLSIL.

The J gene is TRBJ2-7, the V gene TRBV7-3; 7 bases are shared with TRBD1. The CDR3 is 13 residues long. The J segment lost 5 bases and the V segment lost 3 bases, leaving 4 bases of the junction unmatched. CDR1 is SGHTA and CDR2 is FQGTGA in the germline V gene. Written as DNA, the CDR3 is TGTGCCAGCAGCTTTATAGGGGGCGACGAGCAGTACTTC. It encodes CASSFIGGDEQYF.

This clone was seen only once. The chain combines TRBV11-3 with TRBJ2-5; the match to TRBD2 covers 10 bases. The ends lost 1 base at V and 0 bases at J; junction bases unmatched: 2. The CDR3 has 16 amino acids. From germline, CDR1 is SGHNT and CDR2 YENEEA. As DNA, the CDR3 is TGTGCCAGCAGCTTAGGCGGACTAGCGGACCAAGAGACCCAGTACTTC. It encodes CASSLGGLADQETQYF.

A note on this clone: Other DNA sequences in this sample translate to the same CDR3. The chain carries TRBV6-5 and TRBJ2-7, with TRBD1 identical over 9 bases. The CDR3 is made up of 15 amino acids. The germline gives CDR1 MNHEY, CDR2 SVGAGI. V shed 0 bases, J shed 4 bases, and the junction held 4 bases outside the gene matches. CDR3 amino acids: CASSYSWTGEYEQYF. CDR3 DNA: TGTGCCAGCAGTTACTCGTGGACAGGGGAATACGAGCAGTACTTC.

This clone appeared a single time. This chain links TRBV2 with TRBJ1-2, with 7 bases matching TRBD1. The trim removed 2 bases at V and 2 bases at J, leaving 8 bases unmatched. CDR3 size: 16 residues. The germline CDR1 and CDR2 sequences are SNHLY and FYNNEI. The CDR3 coding sequence is TGTGCCAGCAGTGAAAGGCGGCAGGGACAGAACTATGGCTACACCTTC. Translated: CASSERRQGQNYGYTF.

The CDR3 DNA is TGTGCCAGCAGTGAAGGGGCCAGTATGGACATTCAGTACTTC. This sequence encodes CASSEGASMDIQYF. The chain carries TRBV2 and TRBJ2-4; D not resolved. CDR3 length equals 14 residues. Deletions cut 1 base from V and 8 bases from J, with 12 bases between. Germline V gene lookup returns CDR1 SNHLY and CDR2 FYNNEI.